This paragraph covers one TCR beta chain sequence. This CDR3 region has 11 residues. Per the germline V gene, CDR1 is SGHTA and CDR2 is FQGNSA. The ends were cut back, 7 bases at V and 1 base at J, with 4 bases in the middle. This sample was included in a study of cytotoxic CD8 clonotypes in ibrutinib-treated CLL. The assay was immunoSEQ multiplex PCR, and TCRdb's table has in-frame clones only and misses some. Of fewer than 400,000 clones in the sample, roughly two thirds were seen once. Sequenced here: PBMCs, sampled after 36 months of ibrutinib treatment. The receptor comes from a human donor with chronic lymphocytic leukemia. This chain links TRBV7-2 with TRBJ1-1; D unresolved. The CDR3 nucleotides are TGTGCCAGCACCCCGAACACTGAAGCTTTCTTT. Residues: CASTPNTEAFF.